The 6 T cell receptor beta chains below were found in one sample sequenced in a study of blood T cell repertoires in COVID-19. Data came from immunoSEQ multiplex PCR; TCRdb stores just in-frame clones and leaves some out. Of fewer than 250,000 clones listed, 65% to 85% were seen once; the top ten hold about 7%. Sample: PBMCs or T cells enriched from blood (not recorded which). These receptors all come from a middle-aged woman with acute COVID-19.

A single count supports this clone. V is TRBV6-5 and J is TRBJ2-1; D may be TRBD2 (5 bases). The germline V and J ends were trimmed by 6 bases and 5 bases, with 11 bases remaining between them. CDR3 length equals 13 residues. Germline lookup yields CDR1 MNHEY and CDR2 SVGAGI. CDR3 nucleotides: TGTGCCAGCAGCCGTACTAGAGACAATGAGCAGTTCTTC. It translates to CASSRTRDNEQFF.

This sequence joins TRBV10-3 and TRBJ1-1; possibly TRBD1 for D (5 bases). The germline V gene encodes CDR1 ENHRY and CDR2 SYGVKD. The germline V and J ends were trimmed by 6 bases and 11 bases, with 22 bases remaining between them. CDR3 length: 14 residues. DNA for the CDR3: TGTGCCATCAGACGGGACTGGGGTTTACGAGAGGCTTTCTTT. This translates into CAIRRDWGLREAFF.

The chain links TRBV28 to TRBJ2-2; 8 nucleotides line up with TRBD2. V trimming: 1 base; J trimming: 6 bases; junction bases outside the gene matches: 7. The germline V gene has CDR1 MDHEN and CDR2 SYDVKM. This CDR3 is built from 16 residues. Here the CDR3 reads CASSLSTGGAAGELFF. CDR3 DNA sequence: TGTGCCAGCAGTTTATCGACGGGGGGGGCCGCCGGGGAGCTGTTTTTT.

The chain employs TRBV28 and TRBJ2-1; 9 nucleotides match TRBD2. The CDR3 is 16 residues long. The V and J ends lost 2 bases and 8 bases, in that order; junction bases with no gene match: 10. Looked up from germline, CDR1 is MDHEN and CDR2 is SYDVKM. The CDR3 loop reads CASSLGEREVVDEQFF. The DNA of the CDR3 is TGTGCCAGCAGTTTAGGGGAGCGGGAGGTCGTAGATGAGCAGTTCTTC.

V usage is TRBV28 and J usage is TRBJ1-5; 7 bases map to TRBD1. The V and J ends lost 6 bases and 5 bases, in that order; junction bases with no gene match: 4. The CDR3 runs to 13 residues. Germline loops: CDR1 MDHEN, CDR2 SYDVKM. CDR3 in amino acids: CASSDRAYQPQHF. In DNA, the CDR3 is TGTGCCAGCAGCGACAGGGCTTATCAGCCCCAGCATTTT. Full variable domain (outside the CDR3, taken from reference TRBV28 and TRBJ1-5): DVKVTQSSRYLVKRTGEKVFLECVQDMDHENMFWYRQDPGLGLRLIYFSYDVKMKEKGDIPEGYSVSREKKERFSLILESASTNQTSMYLCASSDRAYQPQHFGDGTRLSIL.

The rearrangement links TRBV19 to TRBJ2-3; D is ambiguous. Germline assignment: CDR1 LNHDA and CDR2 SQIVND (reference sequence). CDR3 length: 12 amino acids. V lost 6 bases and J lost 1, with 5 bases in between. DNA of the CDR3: TGTGCCAGTAGGAGTCGCACAGATACGCAGTATTTT. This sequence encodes CASRSRTDTQYF. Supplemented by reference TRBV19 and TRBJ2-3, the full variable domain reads DGGITQSPKYLFRKEGQNVTLSCEQNLNHDAMYWYRQDPGQGLRLIYYSQIVNDFQKGDIAEGYSVSREKKESFPLTVTSAQKNPTAFYLCASRSRTDTQYFGPGTRLTVL.